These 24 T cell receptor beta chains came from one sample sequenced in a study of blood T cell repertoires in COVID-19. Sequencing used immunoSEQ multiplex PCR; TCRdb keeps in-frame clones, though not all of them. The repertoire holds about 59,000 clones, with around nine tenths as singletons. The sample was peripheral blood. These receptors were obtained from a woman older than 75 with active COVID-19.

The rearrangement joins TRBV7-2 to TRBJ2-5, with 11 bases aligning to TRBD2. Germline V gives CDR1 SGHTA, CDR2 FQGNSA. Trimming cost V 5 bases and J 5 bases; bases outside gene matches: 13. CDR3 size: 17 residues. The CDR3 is CASSPQIVAGGRETQYF. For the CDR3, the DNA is TGTGCCAGCAGCCCCCAAATTGTAGCGGGGGGGCGTGAGACCCAGTACTTC.

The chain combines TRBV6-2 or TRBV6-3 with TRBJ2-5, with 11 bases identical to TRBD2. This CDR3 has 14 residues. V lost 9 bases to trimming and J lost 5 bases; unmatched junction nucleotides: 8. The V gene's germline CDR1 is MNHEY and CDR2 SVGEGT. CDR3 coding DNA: TGTGCCAGTAGCGGGGGGGACCCCCGGGAGACCCAGTACTTC. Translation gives CASSGGDPRETQYF.

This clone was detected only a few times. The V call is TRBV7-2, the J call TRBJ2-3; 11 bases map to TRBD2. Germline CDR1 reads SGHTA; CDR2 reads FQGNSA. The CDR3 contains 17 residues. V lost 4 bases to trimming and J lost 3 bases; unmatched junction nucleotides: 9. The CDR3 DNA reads TGTGCCAGCAGCTCAATATCCCTAGCGGGGGGAACAGATACGCAGTATTTT. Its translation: CASSSISLAGGTDTQYF.

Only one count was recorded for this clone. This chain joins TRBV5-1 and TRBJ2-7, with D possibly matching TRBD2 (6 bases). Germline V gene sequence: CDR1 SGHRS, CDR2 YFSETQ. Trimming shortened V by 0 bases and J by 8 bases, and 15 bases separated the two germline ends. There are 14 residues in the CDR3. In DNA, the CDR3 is TGCGCCAGCAGCTTGGGTACTACCGGGACTCAGCAGTACTTC. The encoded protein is CASSLGTTGTQQYF.

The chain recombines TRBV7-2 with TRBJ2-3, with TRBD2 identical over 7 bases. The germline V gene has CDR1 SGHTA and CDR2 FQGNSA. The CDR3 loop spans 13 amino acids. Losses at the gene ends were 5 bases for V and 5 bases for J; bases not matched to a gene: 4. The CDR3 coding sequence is TGTGCCAGCAGCGTGAGCGGGGAAGATACGCAGTATTTT. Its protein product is CASSVSGEDTQYF.

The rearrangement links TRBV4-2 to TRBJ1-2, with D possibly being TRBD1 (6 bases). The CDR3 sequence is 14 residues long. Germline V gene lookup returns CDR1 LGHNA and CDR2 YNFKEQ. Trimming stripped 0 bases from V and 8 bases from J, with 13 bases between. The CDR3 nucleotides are TGTGCCAGCAGCCAAGATCCGCAGGGGTTGGGCTACACCTTC. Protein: CASSQDPQGLGYTF.

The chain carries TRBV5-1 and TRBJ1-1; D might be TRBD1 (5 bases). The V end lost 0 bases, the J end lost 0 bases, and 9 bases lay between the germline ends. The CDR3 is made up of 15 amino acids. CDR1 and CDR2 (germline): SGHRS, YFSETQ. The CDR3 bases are TGCGCCAGCAGCTTGGGCAGGGTGGTGAACACTGAAGCTTTCTTT. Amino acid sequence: CASSLGRVVNTEAFF.

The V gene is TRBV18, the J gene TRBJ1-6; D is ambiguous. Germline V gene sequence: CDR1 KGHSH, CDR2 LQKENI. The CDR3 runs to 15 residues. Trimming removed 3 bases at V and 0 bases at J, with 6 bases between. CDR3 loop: CASSPGSSYNSPLHF. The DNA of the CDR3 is TGTGCCAGCTCACCGGGGAGCTCCTATAATTCACCCCTCCACTTT.

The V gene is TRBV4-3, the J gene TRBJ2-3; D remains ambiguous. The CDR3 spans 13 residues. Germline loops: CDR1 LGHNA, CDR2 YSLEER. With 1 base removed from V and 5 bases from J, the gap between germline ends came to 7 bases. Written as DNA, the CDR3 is TGCGCCAGCAGCCAAGCCTCGGGAGATACGCAGTATTTT. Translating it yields CASSQASGDTQYF.

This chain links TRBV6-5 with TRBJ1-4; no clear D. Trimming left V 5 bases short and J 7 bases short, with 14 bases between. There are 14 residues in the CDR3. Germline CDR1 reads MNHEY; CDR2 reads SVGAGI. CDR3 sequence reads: CASSRVGPPEKLFF. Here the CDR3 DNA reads TGTGCCAGCAGTCGGGTCGGCCCTCCTGAAAAACTGTTTTTT.

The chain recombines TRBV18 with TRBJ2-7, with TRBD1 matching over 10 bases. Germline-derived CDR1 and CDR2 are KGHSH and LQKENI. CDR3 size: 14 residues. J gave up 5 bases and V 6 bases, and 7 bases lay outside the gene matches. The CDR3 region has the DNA TGTGCCAGCTCTCCGACAGGGGGCGACGACGAGCAGTACTTC. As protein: CASSPTGGDDEQYF.

The CDR3 loop reads CASNKRGSDEQYF. CDR3 DNA: TGTGCCAGCAATAAGCGGGGGTCCGACGAGCAGTACTTC. The genes are TRBV6-5 and TRBJ2-7; 8 nucleotides align to TRBD2. With V trimmed by 7 bases and J by 5 bases, 7 bases remained unmatched. CDR3 length equals 13 residues. Germline values: CDR1 MNHEY, CDR2 SVGAGI.

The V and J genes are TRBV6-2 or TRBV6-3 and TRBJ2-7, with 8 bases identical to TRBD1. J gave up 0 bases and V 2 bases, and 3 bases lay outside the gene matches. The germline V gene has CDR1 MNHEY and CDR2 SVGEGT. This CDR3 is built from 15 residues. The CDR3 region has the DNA TGTGCCAGCAGTTACGACAGGGGAAGCTCCTACGAGCAGTACTTC. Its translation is CASSYDRGSSYEQYF.

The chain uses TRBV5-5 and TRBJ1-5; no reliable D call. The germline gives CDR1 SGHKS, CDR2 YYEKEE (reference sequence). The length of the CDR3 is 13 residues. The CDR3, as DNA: TGTATAATATGGAGGTTGGCGCATCAGCCCCAGCATTTT. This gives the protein CIIWRLAHQPQHF.

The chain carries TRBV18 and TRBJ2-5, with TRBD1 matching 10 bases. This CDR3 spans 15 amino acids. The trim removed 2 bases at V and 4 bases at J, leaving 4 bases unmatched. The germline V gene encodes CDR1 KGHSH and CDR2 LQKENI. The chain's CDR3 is CASSPRGQGGETQYF. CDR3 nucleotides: TGTGCCAGCTCACCAAGAGGACAGGGGGGAGAGACCCAGTACTTC.

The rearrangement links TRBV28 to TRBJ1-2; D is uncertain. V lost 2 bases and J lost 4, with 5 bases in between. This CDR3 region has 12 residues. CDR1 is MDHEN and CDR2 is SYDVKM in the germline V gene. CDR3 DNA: TGTGCCAGCAGTTTAATGCGCTATGGCTACACCTTC. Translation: CASSLMRYGYTF.

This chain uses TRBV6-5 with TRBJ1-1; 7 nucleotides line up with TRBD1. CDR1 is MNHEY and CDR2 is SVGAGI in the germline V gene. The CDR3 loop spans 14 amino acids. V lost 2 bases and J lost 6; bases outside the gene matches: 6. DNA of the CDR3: TGTGCCAGCAGTTACACCGACAGGGCCCCTGAAGCTTTCTTT. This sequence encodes CASSYTDRAPEAFF.

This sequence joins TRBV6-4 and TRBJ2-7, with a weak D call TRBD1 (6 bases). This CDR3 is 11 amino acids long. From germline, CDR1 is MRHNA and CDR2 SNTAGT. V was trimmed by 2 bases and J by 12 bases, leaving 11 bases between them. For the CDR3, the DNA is TGTGCCAGCAGTGACAGGGGGTATCGGTACTTC. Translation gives CASSDRGYRYF.

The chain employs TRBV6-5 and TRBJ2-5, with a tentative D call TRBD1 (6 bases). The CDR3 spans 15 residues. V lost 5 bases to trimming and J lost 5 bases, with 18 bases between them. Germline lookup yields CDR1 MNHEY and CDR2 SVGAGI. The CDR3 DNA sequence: TGTGCCAGCAGTCTCCGGGACAACCCCGGGGAGACCCAGTACTTC. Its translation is CASSLRDNPGETQYF.

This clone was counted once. CDR3 bases: TGTGCCAGCAGCTTGGCCGGGGTTGGGGAAAAACTGTTTTTT. It specifies CASSLAGVGEKLFF. The chain combines TRBV5-6 with TRBJ1-4, with D hard to call. The V gene's germline CDR1 is SGHDT and CDR2 YYEEEE. This CDR3 region has 14 residues. V shed 0 bases and J shed 8 bases, with 11 bases lying between them.

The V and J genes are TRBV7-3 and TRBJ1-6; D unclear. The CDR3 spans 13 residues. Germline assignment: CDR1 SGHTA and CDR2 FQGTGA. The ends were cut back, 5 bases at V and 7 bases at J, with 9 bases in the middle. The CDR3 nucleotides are TGTGCCAGCAGCATGACAAACAATTCACCCCTCCACTTT. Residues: CASSMTNNSPLHF.

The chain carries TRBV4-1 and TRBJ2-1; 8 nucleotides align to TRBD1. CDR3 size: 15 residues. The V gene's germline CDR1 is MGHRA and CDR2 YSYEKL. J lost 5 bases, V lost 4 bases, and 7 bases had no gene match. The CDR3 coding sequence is TGCGCCAGCAGCCCGACCGGGACAGGTGACAATGAGCAGTTCTTC. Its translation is CASSPTGTGDNEQFF.

The CDR3 DNA follows: TGTGCCAGCAGCAAAGTGCACAGCTCTGGAAACACCATATATTTT. Protein sequence: CASSKVHSSGNTIYF. This rearrangement joins TRBV21-1 to TRBJ1-3; the D call TRBD1 from the table was never checked on the DNA. TRBV21-1 is designated a pseudogene. The CDR3 covers 15 residues.

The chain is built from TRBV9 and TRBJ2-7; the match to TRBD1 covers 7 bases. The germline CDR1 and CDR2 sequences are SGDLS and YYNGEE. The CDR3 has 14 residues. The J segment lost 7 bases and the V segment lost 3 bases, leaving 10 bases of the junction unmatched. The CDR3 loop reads CASSAGGDLWEQYF. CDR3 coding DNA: TGTGCCAGCAGCGCAGGGGGAGACCTCTGGGAGCAGTACTTC.